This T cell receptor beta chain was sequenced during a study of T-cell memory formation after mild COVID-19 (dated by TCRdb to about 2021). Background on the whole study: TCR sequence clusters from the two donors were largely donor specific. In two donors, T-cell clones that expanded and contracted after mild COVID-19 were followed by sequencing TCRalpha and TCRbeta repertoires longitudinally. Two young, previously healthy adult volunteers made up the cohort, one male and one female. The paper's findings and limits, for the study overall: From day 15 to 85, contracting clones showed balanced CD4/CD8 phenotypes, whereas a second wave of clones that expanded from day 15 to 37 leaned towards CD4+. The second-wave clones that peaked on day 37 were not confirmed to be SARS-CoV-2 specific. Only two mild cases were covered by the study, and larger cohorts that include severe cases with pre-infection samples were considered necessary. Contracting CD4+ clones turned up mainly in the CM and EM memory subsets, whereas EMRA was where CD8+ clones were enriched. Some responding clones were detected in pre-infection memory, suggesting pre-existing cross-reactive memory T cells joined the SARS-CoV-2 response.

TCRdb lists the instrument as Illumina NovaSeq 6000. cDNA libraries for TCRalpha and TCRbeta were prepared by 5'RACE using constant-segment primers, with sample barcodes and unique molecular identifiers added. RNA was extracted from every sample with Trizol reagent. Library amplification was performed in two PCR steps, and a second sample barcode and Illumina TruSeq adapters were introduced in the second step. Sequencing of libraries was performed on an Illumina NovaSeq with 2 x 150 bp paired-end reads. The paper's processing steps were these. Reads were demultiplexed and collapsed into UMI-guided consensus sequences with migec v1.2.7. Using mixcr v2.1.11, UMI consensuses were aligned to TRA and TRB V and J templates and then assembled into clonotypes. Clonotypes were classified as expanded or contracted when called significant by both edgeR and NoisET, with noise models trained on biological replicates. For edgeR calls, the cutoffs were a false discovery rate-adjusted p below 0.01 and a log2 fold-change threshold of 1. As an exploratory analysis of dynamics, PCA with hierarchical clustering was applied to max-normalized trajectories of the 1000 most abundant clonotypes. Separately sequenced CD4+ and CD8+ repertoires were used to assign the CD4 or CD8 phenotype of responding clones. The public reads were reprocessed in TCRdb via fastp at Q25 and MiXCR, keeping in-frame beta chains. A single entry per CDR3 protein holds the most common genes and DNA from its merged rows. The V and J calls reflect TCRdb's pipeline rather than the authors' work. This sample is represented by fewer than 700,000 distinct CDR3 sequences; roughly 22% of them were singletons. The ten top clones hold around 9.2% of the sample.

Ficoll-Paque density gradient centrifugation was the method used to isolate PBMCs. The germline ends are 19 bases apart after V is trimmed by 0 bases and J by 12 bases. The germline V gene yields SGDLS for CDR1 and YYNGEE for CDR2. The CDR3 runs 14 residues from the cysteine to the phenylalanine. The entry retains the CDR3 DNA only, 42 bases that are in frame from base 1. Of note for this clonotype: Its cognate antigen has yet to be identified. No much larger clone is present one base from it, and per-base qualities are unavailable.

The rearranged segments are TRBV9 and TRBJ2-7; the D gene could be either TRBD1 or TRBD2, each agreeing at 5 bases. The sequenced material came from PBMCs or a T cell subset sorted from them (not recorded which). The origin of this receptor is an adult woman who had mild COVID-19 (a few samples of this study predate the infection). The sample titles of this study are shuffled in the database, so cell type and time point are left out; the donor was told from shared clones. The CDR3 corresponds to CASSVDGTAEDAYF. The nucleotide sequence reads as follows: TGTGCCAGCAGCGTAGACGGGACCGCCGAGGATGCGTACTTC. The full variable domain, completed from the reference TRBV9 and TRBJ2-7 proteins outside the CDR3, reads DSGVTQTPKHLITATGQRVTLRCSPRSGDLSVYWYQQSLDQGLQFLIQYYNGEERAKGNILERFSAQQFPDLHSELNLSSLELGDSALYFCASSVDGTAEDAYFGPGTRLTVT.